This TCR beta chain was sequenced in a study of post-analysis software for immune sequencing data. General study points: Multiple sclerosis patients had significantly lower normalized Chao1 diversity than controls. Strong co-clustering by F measure linked samples that shared a preparation batch. Included in a set of about five TRBV segments more frequent in patients than controls were TRBV5-6, TRBV5-1 and TRBV20-1.

This clonotype was observed at least ten times. Antigen unknown. Losses at the gene ends were 3 bases for V and 4 bases for J; bases not matched to a gene: 11. Germline CDR1 is MNHNS and CDR2 is SASEGT. This CDR3 region has 18 residues. Carried by the TCR beta cDNA libraries were unique molecular identifiers. The T cell input of roughly 0.95 to 10 million gave about half a million cDNA molecules. In TCRdb, the PCR reads were re-called with MiXCR into one record per CDR3 protein. The profile shows around 260,000 distinct CDR3 sequences, roughly a third of them singletons. The chain uses TRBV6-1 and TRBJ2-6; TRBD1 matches 8 bases. The receptor's source is a girl aged 10 to 17 with multiple sclerosis. Sequencing was performed on blood. The CDR3 reads CASSDRDRPLRGANVLTF. The CDR3 bases are TGTGCCAGCAGTGACCGGGACAGGCCCCTGAGAGGGGCCAACGTCCTGACTTTC.